One sample yielded the 32 T cell receptor beta chains listed below, sequenced in a study of blood T cell repertoires in COVID-19. The repertoire was sequenced with immunoSEQ multiplex PCR; TCRdb's copy has only in-frame clones and lacks some. The sample holds more than 150,000 clones, 80% to 90% seen once. Specimen: PBMCs or T cells enriched from blood (not recorded which). The receptors were sampled from a man aged 35 to 55 who had recovered from COVID-19.

CDR3 coding DNA: TGTGCCAGCAGCCTTGTAGCGGGAGAGGGGTACAATGAGCAGTTCTTC. Its translation: CASSLVAGEGYNEQFF. The rearrangement joins TRBV4-2 to TRBJ2-1, with TRBD2 identical over 9 bases. Trimming at V came to 4 bases and at J to 4 bases, leaving 8 bases not matched to a gene. Per the germline V gene, CDR1 is LGHNA and CDR2 is YNFKEQ. The CDR3 runs 16 residues.

The chain uses TRBV5-1 and TRBJ2-2, with TRBD1 identical over 9 bases. The germline CDR1 and CDR2 sequences are SGHRS and YFSETQ. CDR3 length equals 17 residues. The V segment lost 1 base and the J segment 6 bases; nucleotides outside the gene matches: 10. CDR3: CASSLLRGQGAAGELFF. CDR3 nucleotide sequence: TGCGCCAGCAGCTTGCTCCGGGGACAGGGAGCCGCCGGGGAGCTGTTTTTT.

V is TRBV6-2 or TRBV6-3 and J is TRBJ2-3, with 12 bases that match TRBD2. V lost 0 bases, J lost 2 bases, and 6 bases stayed unmatched. Germline V gene data show CDR1 as MNHEY and CDR2 as SVGEGT. The CDR3 is 18 amino acids. DNA of the CDR3: TGTGCCAGCAGTTACTCGACTAGCGGGGGCCAGGTCACAGATACGCAGTATTTT. Protein product: CASSYSTSGGQVTDTQYF.

V and J are TRBV4-3 and TRBJ2-2; 9 bases are shared with TRBD2. Germline V CDR1 and CDR2: LGHNA, YSLEER. V dropped 3 bases and J dropped 2; count of bases not matched to a gene: 7. The CDR3 has 17 amino acids. The CDR3 loop reads CASSQFASGANTGELFF. DNA of the CDR3: TGCGCCAGCAGCCAGTTCGCTAGCGGGGCAAACACCGGGGAGCTGTTTTTT.

V and J are TRBV12-3 or TRBV12-4 and TRBJ2-7; D possibly corresponds to TRBD1 (7 bases). This CDR3 region has 12 residues. The CDR3, as DNA: TGTGCCAGCAGTTTAACCGAGGCGGGGACAGACGTC. This encodes CASSLTEAGTDV.

The rearrangement links TRBV3-1 (or the pseudogene TRBV3-2) to TRBJ2-1; 12 positions agree with TRBD2. Germline CDR1 reads LGHDT; CDR2 reads YNNKEL (reference sequence). V gave up 4 bases and J gave up 2 bases; unmatched junction bases: 6. The CDR3 has 17 residues. The CDR3 loop is CASSPRLAGEAYNEQFF. The CDR3 DNA sequence: TGTGCCAGCAGCCCTCGACTAGCGGGAGAGGCCTACAATGAGCAGTTCTTC.

The chain carries TRBV28 and TRBJ1-2; the D gene is possibly TRBD1 (5 bases). There are 17 residues in the CDR3. Germline V CDR1 and CDR2: MDHEN, SYDVKM. The germline V and J ends were trimmed by 3 bases and 2 bases, with 19 bases remaining between them. This chain's CDR3 is CASSFLGGGIRNYGYTF. CDR3 sequence (DNA): TGTGCCAGCAGTTTTTTGGGGGGGGGTATCCGAAACTATGGCTACACCTTC.

The table lists this clone with a few counts. This CDR3 reads CASSLQGRREEKLFF. CDR3 sequence (DNA): TGTGCCAGCAGCTTACAGGGAAGACGAGAAGAAAAACTGTTTTTT. The rearrangement joins TRBV7-2 to TRBJ1-4; tentative D call: TRBD1 (5 bases). CDR3 length: 15 residues. V lost 2 bases and J 8 bases, leaving 15 bases between the germline ends. Looked up from germline, CDR1 is SGHTA and CDR2 is FQGNSA.

In DNA form, the CDR3 reads TGTGCCAGCTCAGGGACAGGGGGTAGAAACACCATATATTTT. It translates to CASSGTGGRNTIYF. The chain uses TRBV2 and TRBJ1-3; 11 bases agree with TRBD1. Germline CDR1 SNHLY, CDR2 FYNNEI. The CDR3 consists of 14 residues. Unmatched junction bases numbered 5, after V lost 8 bases and J lost 5 bases.

Concerning this clone: This may be a read error, as it is one base from a much larger clone. The same CDR3 is also encoded by other DNA sequences in this sample. The chain uses TRBV5-1 and TRBJ2-5; D possibly corresponds to TRBD2 (7 bases). CDR3 length: 15 amino acids. Germline lookup yields CDR1 SGHRS and CDR2 YFSETQ. V was trimmed by 0 bases and J by 5 bases, leaving 14 bases between them. Here the CDR3 DNA reads TGCGCCAGCAGCTTGGTAGGGGGGGGCGGGGAGACCCAGTACTTC. It yields the protein CASSLVGGGGETQYF.

The CDR3 DNA reads as TGTGCCAGCAGCTTGAGAAGGGGTGATGGCTACACCTTC. It encodes CASSLRRGDGYTF. The chain has TRBV11-2 and TRBJ1-2; D might be TRBD1 (5 bases). Between the trimmed V and J ends, which lost 3 bases and 6 bases, there was a span of 11 bases. The CDR3 runs 13 residues. The germline V gene has CDR1 SGHAT and CDR2 FQNNGV. The full variable domain, in which reference TRBV11-2 and TRBJ1-2 provide the parts outside the CDR3, is EAGVAQSPRYKIIEKRQSVAFWCNPISGHATLYWYQQILGQGPKLLIQFQNNGVVDDSQLPKDRFSAERLKGVDSTLKIQPAKLEDSAVYLCASSLRRGDGYTFGSGTRLTVV.

The chain is built from TRBV2 and TRBJ2-7, with a tentative D call TRBD1 (6 bases). The V gene lost 6 bases and the J gene lost 1 base, with 10 bases spanning the gap. The length of the CDR3 is 13 residues. Germline lookup yields CDR1 SNHLY and CDR2 FYNNEI. CDR3 in amino acids: CASRDRGSYEQYF. In DNA form, the CDR3 reads TGTGCCAGCAGGGATAGGGGGTCCTACGAGCAGTACTTC.

In this sample, this clone turned up many times. The chain joins TRBV15 to TRBJ1-1; D uncertain. Germline lookup yields CDR1 LNHNV and CDR2 YYDKDF (reference sequence). The CDR3 length is 15 residues. Between the trimmed V and J ends, which lost 5 bases and 1 base, there was a span of 14 bases. The CDR3 nucleotides read TGTGCCACCAGCGAACGATCCTCAGGGAACACTGAAGCTTTCTTT. As protein: CATSERSSGNTEAFF.

The chain joins TRBV28 to TRBJ2-1; TRBD2 matches 8 bases. V dropped 6 bases and J dropped 3; count of bases not matched to a gene: 10. Per the germline V gene, CDR1 is MDHEN and CDR2 is SYDVKM. The CDR3 spans 16 residues. The CDR3 here is CASSPSGFNLYNEQFF. The CDR3 bases are TGTGCCAGCAGCCCTAGCGGGTTTAACCTCTACAATGAGCAGTTCTTC.

The genes are TRBV2 and TRBJ2-1, with TRBD1 identical over 7 bases. This CDR3 is built from 17 residues. V trimming: 4 bases; J trimming: 9 bases; junction bases outside the gene matches: 18. Germline V gene lookup returns CDR1 SNHLY and CDR2 FYNNEI. As DNA, the CDR3 is TGTGCCAGCAGTGGGGTATTTTCGACAGGGACATATGGTGAGCAGTTCTTC. Protein product: CASSGVFSTGTYGEQFF.

V is TRBV2 and J is TRBJ2-7; no reliable D call. This CDR3 region has 12 residues. Germline assignment: CDR1 SNHLY and CDR2 FYNNEI. V lost 5 bases, J lost 5 bases, and 10 bases lay in between. The CDR3 region has the DNA TGTGCCAGCAGTTATTCCGCGGACGAGCAGTACGTC. Translating it yields CASSYSADEQYV.

The CDR3 sequence is CASSGQAGGEQFF. The CDR3 region has the DNA TGTGCCAGCAGCGGTCAGGCGGGGGGCGAGCAGTTCTTC. The genes are TRBV7-9 and TRBJ2-1, with TRBD2 identical over 8 bases. The V gene end was trimmed by 5 bases and the J gene end by 10 bases; junction bases not matched to a gene: 7. The CDR3 has 13 amino acids. Germline V gene lookup returns CDR1 SEHNR and CDR2 FQNEAQ (reference sequence).

This clone was counted a single time. This chain joins TRBV12-5 and TRBJ2-2, with D perhaps TRBD1 (6 bases). CDR1 is LGHNT, CDR2 FRNRAP, per germline. Trimming removed 2 bases from V and 4 bases from J, with 11 bases in between. CDR3 length equals 15 residues. In nucleotides, the CDR3 is TGTGCTAGTGGTTTGTCCAGGGGAAGCACCGGGGAGCTGTTTTTT. This translates into CASGLSRGSTGELFF.

The V call is TRBV5-1, the J call TRBJ1-1; D possibly corresponds to TRBD1 (6 bases). Germline-derived CDR1 and CDR2 are SGHRS and YFSETQ. The CDR3 extends over 13 amino acids. V was cut by 0 bases and J by 6 bases, with 9 bases left in between. This chain's CDR3 is CASSLGQAAEAFF. The CDR3 coding sequence is TGCGCCAGCAGCTTGGGACAGGCTGCTGAAGCTTTCTTT.

The chain joins TRBV4-3 to TRBJ1-1; tentative D call: TRBD1 (5 bases). With 4 bases removed from V and 2 bases from J, the gap between germline ends came to 11 bases. Per the germline V gene, CDR1 is LGHNA and CDR2 is YSLEER. The CDR3 runs to 14 residues. The CDR3 protein is CASSRGQGNTEAFF. DNA of the CDR3: TGCGCCAGCAGCCGTGGCCAGGGTAACACTGAAGCTTTCTTT.

This clone came up many times. V usage is TRBV4-2 and J usage is TRBJ2-1; the match to TRBD2 covers 10 bases. The V gene's germline CDR1 is LGHNA and CDR2 YNFKEQ. After removal of 3 bases from V and 2 bases from J, the junction contained 4 bases not matched to a gene. This CDR3 spans 16 amino acids. The CDR3 sequence: CASSQEAGGAYNEQFF. CDR3 nucleotide sequence: TGTGCCAGCAGCCAGGAAGCGGGAGGGGCCTACAATGAGCAGTTCTTC.

This chain links TRBV3-1 (or the pseudogene TRBV3-2) with TRBJ2-3, with D perhaps matching TRBD2 (7 bases). The CDR3 contains 16 residues. Between the trimmed V and J ends, which lost 6 bases and 6 bases, there was a span of 22 bases. CDR1 LGHDT and CDR2 YNNKEL come from the germline V gene (reference sequence). The CDR3 region is CASSLGGAWKSDTQYF. As DNA, the CDR3 is TGTGCCAGCAGTTTGGGGGGGGCTTGGAAAAGCGATACGCAGTATTTT.

The rearrangement links TRBV4-3 to TRBJ1-1, with D perhaps matching TRBD1 (6 bases). The CDR3 is 18 residues long. Trimming took 0 bases from V and 3 from J, leaving 20 bases between them. Germline V gives CDR1 LGHNA, CDR2 YSLEER. As DNA, the CDR3 is TGCGCCAGCAGCCAAGACACAGGGTTAGGGAACAGGGACACTGAAGCTTTCTTT. This codes for CASSQDTGLGNRDTEAFF.

The rearrangement links TRBV6-2 or TRBV6-3 to TRBJ2-2; D call uncertain. The V end was cut by 5 bases, the J end by 5 bases, with 15 bases between. The CDR3 is 15 amino acids. Germline assignment: CDR1 MNHEY and CDR2 SVGEGT. CDR3 bases: TGTGCCAGCAGTCGATACACCTTCACAACCGGGGAGCTGTTTTTT. Encoded protein: CASSRYTFTTGELFF.

The chain combines TRBV6-2 or TRBV6-3 with TRBJ1-2, with TRBD1 matching 7 bases. Germline values: CDR1 MNHEY, CDR2 SVGEGT. This CDR3 has 16 amino acids. With 2 bases clipped from V and 1 base from J, the junction kept 7 bases outside the gene matches. The CDR3 loop is CASSYLARQGNYGYTF. In nucleotides, the CDR3 is TGTGCCAGCAGTTACCTCGCACGACAGGGTAACTATGGCTACACCTTC.

This sequence joins TRBV2 and TRBJ2-5, with 8 bases lining up with TRBD1. V was clipped by 6 bases and J by 1 base; unmatched bases: 4. The CDR3 consists of 14 residues. In germline, CDR1 is SNHLY, CDR2 FYNNEI. CDR3 DNA sequence: TGTGCCAGCAGCGGACAGGGTGTCCAAGAGACCCAGTACTTC. The encoded protein is CASSGQGVQETQYF.

The chain joins TRBV28 to TRBJ2-7, with a possible D match to TRBD1 (6 bases). The CDR3 is made up of 19 amino acids. The V end was cut by 3 bases, the J end by 0 bases, with 24 bases between. Per the germline V gene, CDR1 is MDHEN and CDR2 is SYDVKM. The CDR3 protein is CASSFSSTLTGFSSYEQYF. As DNA, the CDR3 is TGTGCCAGCAGTTTCAGTTCGACCCTTACAGGGTTCAGCTCCTACGAGCAGTACTTC. Combining the CDR3 with reference TRBV28 and TRBJ2-7 gives the whole variable domain DVKVTQSSRYLVKRTGEKVFLECVQDMDHENMFWYRQDPGLGLRLIYFSYDVKMKEKGDIPEGYSVSREKKERFSLILESASTNQTSMYLCASSFSSTLTGFSSYEQYFGPGTRLTVT.

The chain links TRBV2 to TRBJ1-4; 7 bases fit TRBD1. Trimming cost V 4 bases and J 5 bases; bases outside gene matches: 4. Looked up from germline, CDR1 is SNHLY and CDR2 is FYNNEI. There are 14 residues in the CDR3. CDR3 DNA sequence: TGTGCCAGCAGTGTGGACAGGCAAAATGAAAAACTGTTTTTT. This codes for CASSVDRQNEKLFF. The variable domain in full, with the rest retrieved from reference TRBV2 and TRBJ1-4, is EPEVTQTPSHQVTQMGQEVILRCVPISNHLYFYWYRQILGQKVEFLVSFYNNEISEKSEIFDDQFSVERPDGSNFTLKIRSTKLEDSAMYFCASSVDRQNEKLFFGSGTQLSVL.

This chain uses TRBV4-1 with TRBJ1-3, with D maybe TRBD1 (6 bases). Trimming pared 4 bases from V and 1 base from J, leaving 11 bases between. Per the germline V gene, CDR1 is MGHRA and CDR2 is YSYEKL. The CDR3 totals 15 residues. For the CDR3, the DNA is TGCGCCAGCAGCCTTGGGACACCTTCTGGAAACACCATATATTTT. Encoded protein: CASSLGTPSGNTIYF.

The chain carries TRBV27 and TRBJ2-5, with D tentatively TRBD1 (6 bases). Trimming removed 5 bases at V and 5 bases at J, with 18 bases between. The CDR3 has 15 residues. CDR1 is MNHEY, CDR2 SMNVEV, per germline (reference sequence). For the CDR3, the DNA is TGTGCCAGCAGTCCAGGGGTAAGGGGTGAGGAGACCCAGTACTTC. Translated: CASSPGVRGEETQYF.

This sequence joins TRBV9 and TRBJ1-2, with 7 nucleotides matching TRBD1. The V segment lost 0 bases and the J segment 6 bases; nucleotides outside the gene matches: 5. The CDR3 runs to 14 residues. In germline, CDR1 is SGDLS, CDR2 YYNGEE. The CDR3 DNA is TGTGCCAGCAGCGTAGGTTGGCAGGGGGATGGCTACACCTTC. It specifies CASSVGWQGDGYTF. The full variable domain, with the rest looked up from reference TRBV9 and TRBJ1-2, is DSGVTQTPKHLITATGQRVTLRCSPRSGDLSVYWYQQSLDQGLQFLIQYYNGEERAKGNILERFSAQQFPDLHSELNLSSLELGDSALYFCASSVGWQGDGYTFGSGTRLTVV.

J is TRBJ1-1 and V is TRBV28, with TRBD1 matching 7 bases. This CDR3 is built from 14 residues. The germline gives CDR1 MDHEN, CDR2 SYDVKM. V lost 6 bases and J lost 7; bases outside the gene matches: 11. CDR3 sequence: CASRIGPGQVEAFF. DNA of the CDR3: TGTGCCAGCAGAATAGGGCCTGGACAGGTTGAAGCTTTCTTT.